This TCR beta chain was recorded in a study of blood T cell repertoires in COVID-19. Study in general: Donors in the United States, Italy and Spain gave samples during acute or convalescent COVID-19. T cells, B-cell-depleted T cells, or PBMCs provided the cDNA or gDNA that served as material.

Assay: immunoSEQ multiplex PCR; the TCRdb copy retains only in-frame clones and omits some. The table has approximately 250,000 clones, around 90% seen once; the top ten hold over 4%. The CDR3 extends over 16 amino acids. Germline loops: CDR1 MDHEN, CDR2 SYDVKM. Trimming removed 5 bases from V and 3 bases from J, with 20 bases in between. Researchers sorted participants into cohorts using their self-reported clinical history. V and J are TRBV28 and TRBJ2-7, with a possible D match to TRBD1 (6 bases). The source is a woman aged 25 to 39 with acute COVID-19. Material: PBMCs or T cells enriched from blood (not recorded which). The CDR3 here is CASSATPGDPYYEQYF. The DNA for the CDR3 is TGTGCCAGCAGTGCTACCCCAGGGGACCCGTACTACGAGCAGTACTTC.